The text below deals with one T cell receptor beta chain. The record originates from a study of T cell responses to AZD1222 COVID-19 vaccine. Some clones are missing from TCRdb's copy, which holds only in-frame ones; the method was immunoSEQ multiplex PCR. The table shows tens of thousands of clones, with 80% to 90% occurring only once. The CDR3 extends over 15 amino acids. Trimming removed 2 bases from V and 3 bases from J, with 14 bases in between. Per the germline V gene, CDR1 is MNHEY and CDR2 is SMNVEV (reference sequence). The starting material was peripheral blood, obtained 28 days after the second AZD1222 dose. The genes are TRBV27 and TRBJ2-7, with unresolved D. The receptor was derived from an adult who received the AZD1222 COVID-19 vaccine. The CDR3 protein is CASSLKSSRDYEQYF. DNA of the CDR3: TGTGCCAGCAGTTTAAAGAGTAGCCGAGACTACGAGCAGTACTTC.